This passage covers 3 T cell receptor beta chains from one sample sequenced in a study of CD8+ T cells in alopecia areata. RNA was extracted and reverse transcribed into cDNA as the sequencing template. Clones were sequenced by immunoSEQ multiplex PCR, and TCRdb holds only the in-frame ones, with some missing. The sample records hundreds of thousands of clones, approximately 72% being singletons. Treatment in this sample: oral pan-JAK inhibitor, 5-10 mg twice daily. Sequenced material: CD4+ T cells sorted from blood, taken around week 42, from a patient treated with tofacitinib. The receptor source for this set is a human donor with alopecia areata.

This clone was seen a handful of times. The J gene is TRBJ1-6, the V gene TRBV5-1, with 8 bases fitting TRBD1. V was clipped by 4 bases and J by 7 bases; unmatched bases: 4. Germline V CDR1 and CDR2: SGHRS, YFSETQ. The CDR3 is 14 residues long. CDR3 nucleotides: TGCGCCAGCAGCCGGACAGGGTCCAATTCACCCCTCCACTTT. Encoded protein: CASSRTGSNSPLHF.

As concerns this clone: Additional DNA sequences in this sample encode the identical CDR3. The chain uses TRBV6-5 and TRBJ1-1; no reliable D call. Per germline, CDR1 MNHEY and CDR2 SVGAGI. V lost 2 bases to trimming and J lost 1 base, with 5 bases between them. This CDR3 region has 13 residues. Here the CDR3 reads CASSYGGNTEAFF. CDR3 sequence (DNA): TGTGCCAGCAGTTACGGCGGGAACACTGAAGCTTTCTTT.

This clone was counted once. The same CDR3 can be traced to other DNA sequences in this sample. V gene TRBV5-1 combines with J gene TRBJ2-7, with 8 bases that match TRBD1. Germline loops: CDR1 SGHRS, CDR2 YFSETQ. This CDR3 comprises 14 residues. With 2 bases clipped from V and 0 bases from J, the junction kept 1 base outside the gene matches. The CDR3 is CASSLQGDSYEQYF. As DNA, the CDR3 is TGCGCCAGCAGCTTACAGGGGGACTCCTACGAGCAGTACTTC.